These 14 T cell receptor beta chains share one sample of origin, sequenced in a study of T cell responses to AZD1222 COVID-19 vaccine. Generated by immunoSEQ multiplex PCR, the TCRdb table keeps only in-frame clones and is missing some. The table lists about 200,000 clones, roughly nine tenths of them singletons. The starting material was peripheral blood, obtained 28 days after the second AZD1222 dose. These receptors were taken from an adult who received the AZD1222 COVID-19 vaccine.

The CDR3 reads CASSYAAQPQHF. The CDR3 DNA follows: TGTGCCAGCAGTTACGCTGCCCAGCCCCAGCATTTT. The V and J genes are TRBV6-6 and TRBJ1-5; D unclear. Germline values: CDR1 MNHNY, CDR2 SVGAGI (reference sequence). CDR3 length: 12 amino acids. The V end was cut by 2 bases, the J end by 7 bases, with 6 bases between.

The V call is TRBV21-1, the J call TRBJ1-5. TRBV21-1 is flagged as a pseudogene. The CDR3 runs to 13 residues. The CDR3 nucleotides read TGTGCCAGCAGCAAAGAAAAAAGGCAGCCCCAGCATTTT. As protein: CASSKEKRQPQHF.

V gene TRBV3-1 (or the pseudogene TRBV3-2) combines with J gene TRBJ1-1; D not resolved. The CDR3 has 14 amino acids. Germline V lookup: CDR1 LGHDT, CDR2 YNNKEL (reference sequence). Trimming cost V 3 bases and J 3 bases, with 11 bases left between them. The DNA for the CDR3 is TGTGCCAGCAGCCAGCGGACCCCGGACACTGAAGCTTTCTTT. Translation: CASSQRTPDTEAFF.

The rearrangement joins TRBV7-3 to TRBJ2-7; the D gene is possibly TRBD2 (6 bases). Germline CDR1 and CDR2: SGHTA and FQGTGA. The CDR3 spans 15 residues. Deletions cut 3 bases from V and 0 bases from J, with 12 bases between. CDR3 sequence (DNA): TGTGCCAGCAGCTTGGGTAGCGGCAGCTCCTACGAGCAGTACTTC. This sequence encodes CASSLGSGSSYEQYF.

The chain uses TRBV28 and TRBJ1-3; TRBD1 is a possible D gene (6 bases). Per the germline V gene, CDR1 is MDHEN and CDR2 is SYDVKM. The CDR3 loop spans 15 amino acids. Trimming took 5 bases from V and 3 from J, leaving 14 bases between them. CDR3 nucleotide sequence: TGTGCCAGCAGTGGGGGGGGGCTTGGTGGAAACACCATATATTTT. Translating it yields CASSGGGLGGNTIYF.

The CDR3, as DNA: TGTGCCAGCAGCTTAGGTGCAGGGGGGAGAACCGGGGAGCTGTTTTTT. Protein: CASSLGAGGRTGELFF. The V call is TRBV11-3, the J call TRBJ2-2; tentative D call: TRBD1 (7 bases). This CDR3 has 16 amino acids. V gave up 1 base and J gave up 5 bases, with 14 bases separating them. Germline V gives CDR1 SGHNT, CDR2 YENEEA.

V usage is TRBV7-2 and J usage is TRBJ2-3; 9 bases agree with TRBD2. V lost 1 base to trimming and J lost 3 bases; unmatched junction nucleotides: 5. Germline CDR1 reads SGHTA; CDR2 reads FQGNSA. The CDR3 is made up of 16 amino acids. CDR3 bases: TGTGCCAGCAGCTTAGGGATCCTAGCGGGGACAGATACGCAGTATTTT. It is translated as CASSLGILAGTDTQYF. The full variable domain, completed using reference TRBV7-2 and TRBJ2-3, is GAGVSQSPSNKVTEKGKDVELRCDPISGHTALYWYRQSLGQGLEFLIYFQGNSAPDKSGLPSDRFSAERTGGSVSTLTIQRTQQEDSAVYLCASSLGILAGTDTQYFGPGTRLTVL.

J is TRBJ1-2 and V is TRBV9; 7 positions agree with TRBD1. The CDR3 spans 15 residues. Losses at the gene ends were 6 bases for V and 4 bases for J; bases not matched to a gene: 12. Germline-derived CDR1 and CDR2 are SGDLS and YYNGEE. CDR3 residues: CASTRGGTDLYGYTF. CDR3 nucleotides: TGTGCCAGCACCAGAGGAGGGACAGACCTCTATGGCTACACCTTC.

This clone was seen only once. The rearrangement links TRBV11-3 to TRBJ2-2; TRBD1 matches 8 bases. The germline CDR1 and CDR2 sequences are SGHNT and YENEEA. Trimming took 7 bases from V and 4 from J; bases not matched to a gene: 14. The CDR3 runs to 17 residues. This CDR3 is CASIHEGRGLGTGELFF. CDR3 DNA: TGTGCCAGCATCCACGAGGGCAGGGGGCTCGGCACCGGGGAGCTGTTTTTT. The variable domain in full, completed from reference TRBV11-3 and TRBJ2-2, reads EAGVVQSPRYKIIEKKQPVAFWCNPISGHNTLYWYLQNLGQGPELLIRYENEEAVDDSQLPKDRFSAERLKGVDSTLKIQPAELGDSAVYLCASIHEGRGLGTGELFFGEGSRLTVL.

The rearrangement links TRBV11-2 to TRBJ2-7; D remains unclear. The CDR3 consists of 12 residues. The V end lost 3 bases, the J end lost 5 bases, and 8 bases lay between the germline ends. Per the germline V gene, CDR1 is SGHAT and CDR2 is FQNNGV. This CDR3 reads CASSFLGNEQYF. The DNA of the CDR3 is TGTGCCAGCAGCTTCCTAGGGAACGAGCAGTACTTC.

This sequence joins TRBV14 and TRBJ2-1; TRBD1 is a possible D gene (5 bases). Trimming cost V 7 bases and J 4 bases, with 11 bases left between them. Germline values: CDR1 SGHDN, CDR2 FVKESK. The CDR3 contains 13 residues. In DNA, the CDR3 is TGTGCCAGCATGAGGACACCGTACAATGAGCAGTTCTTC. This translates into CASMRTPYNEQFF.

The chain combines TRBV7-9 with TRBJ2-1; weak D call: TRBD2 (5 bases). Per the germline V gene, CDR1 is SEHNR and CDR2 is FQNEAQ (reference sequence). CDR3 length: 17 residues. Trimming cost V 5 bases and J 3 bases, with 20 bases left between them. This CDR3 is CASSPSRRRAIYNEQFF. The CDR3 DNA follows: TGTGCCAGCAGCCCATCACGGAGGCGGGCAATCTACAATGAGCAGTTCTTC.

V gene TRBV28 combines with J gene TRBJ1-1; the D gene is possibly TRBD1 (6 bases). The V gene lost 6 bases and the J gene lost 4 bases, with 12 bases spanning the gap. The germline V gene has CDR1 MDHEN and CDR2 SYDVKM. This CDR3 has 13 amino acids. The CDR3 is CASSKGGRTEAFF. In DNA form, the CDR3 reads TGTGCCAGCAGCAAGGGGGGTCGCACTGAAGCTTTCTTT.

The chain combines TRBV27 with TRBJ2-7; D is unclear. The germline V and J ends were trimmed by 6 bases and 1 base, with 16 bases remaining between them. Looked up from germline, CDR1 is MNHEY and CDR2 is SMNVEV (reference sequence). This CDR3 is built from 15 residues. The CDR3 nucleotides are TGTGCCAGCAGACCCCTCCAGCAGCCATCCTACGAGCAGTACTTC. It encodes CASRPLQQPSYEQYF.